The TCR beta chain described here comes from a study of PD-L1 blockade in urothelial cancer. About the research overall: Median T cell yield per blood sample was 110,000 to 150,000 cells.

The time point here: pretreatment peripheral blood. Germline V gives CDR1 SGHKS, CDR2 YYEKEE (reference sequence). This CDR3 is built from 12 residues. Trimming left V 8 bases short and J 4 bases short, with 13 bases between. Using immunoSEQ multiplex PCR, the repertoire was profiled, and TCRdb retains in-frame clones only, with some absent. The sample yields tens of thousands of clones, roughly 84% seen once. The chain has TRBV5-5 and TRBJ2-7, with D perhaps TRBD1 (6 bases). The receptor's source is a woman between 65 and 79 years old with urothelial cancer. This specimen consisted of PBMCs, obtained around atezolizumab (anti-PD-L1) treatment. CDR3 nucleotide sequence: TGTGCCAGTCTTGGGGGCAGATACGAGCAGTACTTC. Translated, it gives CASLGGRYEQYF. Full variable domain (outside the CDR3, taken from reference TRBV5-5 and TRBJ2-7): DAGVTQSPTHLIKTRGQQVTLRCSPISGHKSVSWYQQVLGQGPQFIFQYYEKEERGRGNFPDRFSARQFPNYSSELNVNALLLGDSALYLCASLGGRYEQYFGPGTRLTVT.